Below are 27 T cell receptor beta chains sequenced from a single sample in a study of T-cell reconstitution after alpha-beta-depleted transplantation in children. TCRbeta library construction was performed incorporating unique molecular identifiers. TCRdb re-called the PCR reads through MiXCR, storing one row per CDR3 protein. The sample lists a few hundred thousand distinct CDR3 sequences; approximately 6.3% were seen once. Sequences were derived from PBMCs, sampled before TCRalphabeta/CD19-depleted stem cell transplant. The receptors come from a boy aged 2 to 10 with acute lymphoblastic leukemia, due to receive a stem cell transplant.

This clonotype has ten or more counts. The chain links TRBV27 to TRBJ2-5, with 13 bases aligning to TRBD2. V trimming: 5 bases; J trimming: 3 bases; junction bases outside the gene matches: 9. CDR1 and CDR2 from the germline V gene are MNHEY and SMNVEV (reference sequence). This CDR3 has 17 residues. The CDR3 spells CASSLHLGTSGKETQYF. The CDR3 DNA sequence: TGTGCCAGCAGTCTACACCTTGGGACTAGCGGGAAAGAGACCCAGTACTTC.

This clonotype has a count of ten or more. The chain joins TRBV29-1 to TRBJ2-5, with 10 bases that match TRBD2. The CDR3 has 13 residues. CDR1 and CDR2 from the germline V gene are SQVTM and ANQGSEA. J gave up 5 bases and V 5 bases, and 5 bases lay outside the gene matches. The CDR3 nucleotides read TGCAGCGTTACTAGCGGGACGGGGGAGACCCAGTACTTC. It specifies CSVTSGTGETQYF.

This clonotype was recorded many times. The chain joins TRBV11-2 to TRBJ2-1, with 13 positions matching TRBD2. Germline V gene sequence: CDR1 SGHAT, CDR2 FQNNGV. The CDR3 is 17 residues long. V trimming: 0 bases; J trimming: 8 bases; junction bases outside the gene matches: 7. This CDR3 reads CASSLDPGTSGIHEQFF. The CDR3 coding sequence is TGTGCCAGCAGCTTAGATCCGGGGACTAGCGGGATCCATGAGCAGTTCTTC.

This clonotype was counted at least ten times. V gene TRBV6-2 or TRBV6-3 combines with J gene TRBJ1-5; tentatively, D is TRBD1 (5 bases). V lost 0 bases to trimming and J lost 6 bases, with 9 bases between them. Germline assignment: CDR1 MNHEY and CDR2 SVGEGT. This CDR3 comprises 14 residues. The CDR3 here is CASSYSSGVQPQHF. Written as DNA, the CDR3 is TGTGCCAGCAGTTACTCGTCGGGGGTTCAGCCCCAGCATTTT.

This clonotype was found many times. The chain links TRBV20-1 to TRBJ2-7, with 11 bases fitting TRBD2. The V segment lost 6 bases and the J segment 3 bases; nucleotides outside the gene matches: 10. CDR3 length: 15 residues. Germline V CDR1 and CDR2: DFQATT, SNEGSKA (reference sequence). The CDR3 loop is CSASLAGGGNYEQYF. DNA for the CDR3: TGCAGTGCCTCTCTAGCGGGGGGTGGGAACTACGAGCAGTACTTC.

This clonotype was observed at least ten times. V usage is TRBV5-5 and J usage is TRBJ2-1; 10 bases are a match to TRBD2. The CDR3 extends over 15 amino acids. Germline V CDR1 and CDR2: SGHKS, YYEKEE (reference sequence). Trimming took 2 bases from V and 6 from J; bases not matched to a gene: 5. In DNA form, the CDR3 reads TGTGCCAGCAGCTTCTCTAGCGGGAGTCTCAATGAGCAGTTCTTC. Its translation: CASSFSSGSLNEQFF.

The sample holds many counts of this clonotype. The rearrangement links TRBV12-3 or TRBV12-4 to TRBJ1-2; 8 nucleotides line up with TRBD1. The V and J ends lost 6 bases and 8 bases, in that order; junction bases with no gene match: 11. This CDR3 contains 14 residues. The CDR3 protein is CASRQLDRGGGYTF. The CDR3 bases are TGTGCCAGCAGACAACTTGACAGGGGAGGCGGCTACACCTTC.

The chain's CDR3 is CSARYGRGRSYNEQFF. CDR3 nucleotide sequence: TGCAGTGCTAGATATGGGCGGGGACGCTCCTACAATGAGCAGTTCTTC. The chain combines TRBV20-1 with TRBJ2-1, with D possibly being TRBD2 (6 bases). Trimming stripped 2 bases from V and 0 bases from J, with 14 bases between. CDR3 length: 16 amino acids. CDR1 DFQATT and CDR2 SNEGSKA come from the germline V gene (reference sequence).

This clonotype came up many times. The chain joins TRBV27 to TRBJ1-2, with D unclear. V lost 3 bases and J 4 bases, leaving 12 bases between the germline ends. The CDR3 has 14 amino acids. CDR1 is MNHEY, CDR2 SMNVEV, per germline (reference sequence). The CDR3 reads CASSLARLGYGYTF. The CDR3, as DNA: TGTGCCAGCAGTTTGGCCAGGCTTGGCTATGGCTACACCTTC.

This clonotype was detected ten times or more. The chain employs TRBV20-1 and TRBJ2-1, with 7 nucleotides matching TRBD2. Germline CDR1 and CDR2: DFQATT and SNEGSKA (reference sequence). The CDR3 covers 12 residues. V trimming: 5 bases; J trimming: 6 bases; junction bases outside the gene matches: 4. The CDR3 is CSAALAVNEQFF. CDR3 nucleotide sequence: TGCAGTGCTGCTCTAGCGGTCAATGAGCAGTTCTTC.

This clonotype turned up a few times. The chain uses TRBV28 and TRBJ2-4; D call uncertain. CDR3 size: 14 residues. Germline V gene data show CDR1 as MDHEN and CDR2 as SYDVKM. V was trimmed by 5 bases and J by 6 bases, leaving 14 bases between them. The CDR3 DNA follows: TGTGCCAGCAGTCCCCGATTACGTGGAAACATTCAGTACTTC. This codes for CASSPRLRGNIQYF.

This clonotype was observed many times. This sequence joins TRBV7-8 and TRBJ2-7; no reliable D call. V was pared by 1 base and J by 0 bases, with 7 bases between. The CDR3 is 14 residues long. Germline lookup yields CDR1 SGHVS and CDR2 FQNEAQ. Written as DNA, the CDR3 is TGTGCCAGCAGCTTAGAGCTAGGCTCCTACGAGCAGTACTTC. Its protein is CASSLELGSYEQYF.

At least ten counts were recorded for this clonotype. The chain's CDR3 is CAISESATSGGYEQYF. As DNA, the CDR3 is TGTGCCATCAGTGAGTCGGCAACTAGCGGGGGCTACGAGCAGTACTTC. The chain uses TRBV10-3 and TRBJ2-7, with 11 nucleotides matching TRBD2. Germline values: CDR1 ENHRY, CDR2 SYGVKD. This CDR3 region has 16 residues. V dropped 0 bases and J dropped 3; count of bases not matched to a gene: 4.

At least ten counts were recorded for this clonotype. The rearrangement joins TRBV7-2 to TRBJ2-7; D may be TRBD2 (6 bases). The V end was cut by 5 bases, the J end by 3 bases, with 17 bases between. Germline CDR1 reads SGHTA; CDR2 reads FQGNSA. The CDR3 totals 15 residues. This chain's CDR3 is CASSPQGGDFYEQYF. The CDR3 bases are TGTGCCAGCAGCCCCCAGGGCGGGGACTTCTACGAGCAGTACTTC. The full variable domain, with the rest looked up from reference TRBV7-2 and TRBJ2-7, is GAGVSQSPSNKVTEKGKDVELRCDPISGHTALYWYRQSLGQGLEFLIYFQGNSAPDKSGLPSDRFSAERTGGSVSTLTIQRTQQEDSAVYLCASSPQGGDFYEQYFGPGTRLTVT.

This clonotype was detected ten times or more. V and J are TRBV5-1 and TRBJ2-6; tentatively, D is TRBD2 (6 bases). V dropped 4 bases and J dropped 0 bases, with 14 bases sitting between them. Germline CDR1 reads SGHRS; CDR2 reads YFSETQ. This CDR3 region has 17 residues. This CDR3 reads CASSPSGLSSGANVLTF. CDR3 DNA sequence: TGCGCCAGCAGCCCATCGGGACTCAGCTCTGGGGCCAACGTCCTGACTTTC.

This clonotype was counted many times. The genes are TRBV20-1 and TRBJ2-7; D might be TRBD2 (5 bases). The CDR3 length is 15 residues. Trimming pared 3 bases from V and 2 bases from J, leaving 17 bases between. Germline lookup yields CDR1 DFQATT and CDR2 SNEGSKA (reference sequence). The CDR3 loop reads CSASRPTSSPYEQYF. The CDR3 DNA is TGCAGTGCTAGTAGGCCAACTAGTTCCCCCTACGAGCAGTACTTC.

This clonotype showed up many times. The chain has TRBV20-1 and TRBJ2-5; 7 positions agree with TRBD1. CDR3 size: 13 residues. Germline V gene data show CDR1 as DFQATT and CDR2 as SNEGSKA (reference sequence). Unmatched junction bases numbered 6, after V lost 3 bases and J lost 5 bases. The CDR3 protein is CSASGQGDETQYF. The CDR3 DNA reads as TGCAGTGCTAGTGGGCAGGGGGACGAGACCCAGTACTTC.

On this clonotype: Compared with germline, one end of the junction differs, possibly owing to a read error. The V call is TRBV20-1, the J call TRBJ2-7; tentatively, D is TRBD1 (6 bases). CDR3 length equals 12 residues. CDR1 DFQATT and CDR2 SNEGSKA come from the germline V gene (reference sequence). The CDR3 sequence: CSVGGDSYEEYF. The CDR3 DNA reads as TGCAGTGTAGGGGGAGATTCCTACGAGGAGTACTTC.

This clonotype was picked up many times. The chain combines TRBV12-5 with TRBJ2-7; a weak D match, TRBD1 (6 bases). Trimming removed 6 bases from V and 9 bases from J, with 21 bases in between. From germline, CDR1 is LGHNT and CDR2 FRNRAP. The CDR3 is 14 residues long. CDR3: CASGTTGRLVVQYF. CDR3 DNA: TGTGCTAGTGGGACTACAGGGCGCCTAGTGGTGCAGTACTTC.

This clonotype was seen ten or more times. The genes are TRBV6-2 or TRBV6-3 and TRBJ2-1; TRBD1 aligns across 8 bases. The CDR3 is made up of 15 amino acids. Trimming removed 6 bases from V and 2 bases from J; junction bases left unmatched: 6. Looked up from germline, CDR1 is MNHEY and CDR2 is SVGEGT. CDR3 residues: CASRLQGEAYNEQFF. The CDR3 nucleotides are TGTGCCAGCAGACTACAGGGGGAGGCCTACAATGAGCAGTTCTTC.

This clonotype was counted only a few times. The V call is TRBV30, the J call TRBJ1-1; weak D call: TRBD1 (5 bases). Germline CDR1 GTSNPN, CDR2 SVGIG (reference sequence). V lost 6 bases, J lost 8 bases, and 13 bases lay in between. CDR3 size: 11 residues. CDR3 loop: CACHRDGEAFF. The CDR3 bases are TGTGCCTGCCACCGGGACGGCGAAGCTTTCTTT.

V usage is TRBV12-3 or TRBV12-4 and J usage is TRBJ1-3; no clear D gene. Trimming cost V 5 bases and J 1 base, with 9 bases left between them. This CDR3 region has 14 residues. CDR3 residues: CASSPRSSGNTIYF. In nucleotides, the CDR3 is TGTGCCAGCAGTCCCCGGAGTTCTGGAAACACCATATATTTT.

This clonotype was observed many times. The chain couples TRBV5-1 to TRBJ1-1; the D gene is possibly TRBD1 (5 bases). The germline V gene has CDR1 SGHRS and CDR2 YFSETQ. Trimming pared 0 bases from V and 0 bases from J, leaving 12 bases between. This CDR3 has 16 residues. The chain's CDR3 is CASSLDPGPMNTEAFF. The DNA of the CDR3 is TGCGCCAGCAGCTTGGATCCGGGACCAATGAACACTGAAGCTTTCTTT.

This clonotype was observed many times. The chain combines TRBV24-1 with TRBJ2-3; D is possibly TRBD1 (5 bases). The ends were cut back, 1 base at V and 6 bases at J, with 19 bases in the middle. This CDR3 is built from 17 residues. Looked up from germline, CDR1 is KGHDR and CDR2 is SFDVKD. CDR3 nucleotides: TGTGCCACCAGTGATTTCAGGGTTGGGGTCCCCACGGATACGCAGTATTTT. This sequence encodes CATSDFRVGVPTDTQYF.

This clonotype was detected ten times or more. The CDR3 is CASSAGRQGYF. CDR3 DNA sequence: TGTGCCAGCAGCGCAGGTCGACAGGGGTACTTC. The genes are TRBV7-2 and TRBJ2-7; 7 nucleotides line up with TRBD1. Germline V lookup: CDR1 SGHTA, CDR2 FQGNSA. The V and J ends lost 5 bases and 12 bases, in that order; junction bases with no gene match: 7. This CDR3 region has 11 residues.

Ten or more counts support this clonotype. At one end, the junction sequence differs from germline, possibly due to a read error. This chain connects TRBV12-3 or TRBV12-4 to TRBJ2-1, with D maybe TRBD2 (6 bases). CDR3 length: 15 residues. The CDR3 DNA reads TGTGCCAGCAGTCCCCTTTGGGGACTCAACAATGAGCATTTCTTC. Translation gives CASSPLWGLNNEHFF.

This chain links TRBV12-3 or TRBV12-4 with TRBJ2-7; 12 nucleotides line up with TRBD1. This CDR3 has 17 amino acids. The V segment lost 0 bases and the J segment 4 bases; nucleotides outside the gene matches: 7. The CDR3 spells CASSLASGTGGGYEQYF. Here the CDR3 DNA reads TGTGCCAGCAGTTTAGCCTCCGGGACAGGGGGCGGTTACGAGCAGTACTTC.